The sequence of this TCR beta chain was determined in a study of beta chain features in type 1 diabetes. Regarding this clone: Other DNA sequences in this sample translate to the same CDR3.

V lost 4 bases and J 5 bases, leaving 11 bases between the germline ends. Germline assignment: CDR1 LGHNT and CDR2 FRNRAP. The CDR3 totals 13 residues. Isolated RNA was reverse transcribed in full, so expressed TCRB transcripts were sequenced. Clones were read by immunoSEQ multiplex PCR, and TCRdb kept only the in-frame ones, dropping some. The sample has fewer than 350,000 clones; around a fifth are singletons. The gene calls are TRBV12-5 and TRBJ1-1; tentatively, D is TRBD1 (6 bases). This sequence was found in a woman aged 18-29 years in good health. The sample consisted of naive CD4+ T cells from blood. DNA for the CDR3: TGTGCTAGTGGTTCACAGGGATCAACTGAAGCTTTCTTT. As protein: CASGSQGSTEAFF.